This is a list of T cell receptor beta chains from one sample in a study of shared T cell receptors in the human thymus. Repertoires were generated with immunoSEQ multiplex PCR, while TCRdb's copy carries only in-frame clones and drops some. Of some 760,000 clones listed, approximately 85% are singletons. This sample also belongs to another study, concerning human thymus T cells.

The sample taken for sequencing was thymocytes. The receptors were gathered from a girl under three years old with a congenital heart defect. Both conserved end residues are part of each CDR3. Each record gives: J gene, D gene, V gene, clone size, CDR3 protein, CDR3 DNA. The D gene is left open where the match is weak. Rows give clone size only sometimes, using once, few, many, or a class for an expanded clone.

j_gene: TRBJ2-3; d_gene: TRBD2; v_gene: TRBV7-2; abundance: NA; CDR3aa: CASSLATGRWLAGGHAPDTQYF; CDR3nt: TGTGCCAGCAGCTTAGCGACCGGGAGGTGGCTAGCGGGGGGCCACGCTCCAGATACGCAGTATTTT
j_gene: TRBJ1-5; d_gene: TRBD1; v_gene: TRBV19; abundance: NA; CDR3aa: CASHLTGLRDQPQHF; CDR3nt: TGTGCCAGTCACTTGACAGGGTTAAGGGATCAGCCCCAGCATTTT
j_gene: TRBJ2-4; d_gene: TRBD1; v_gene: TRBV9; abundance: NA; CDR3aa: CASSVGTGVRDIQYF; CDR3nt: TGTGCCAGCAGCGTCGGGACAGGGGTGAGGGACATTCAGTACTTC
j_gene: TRBJ1-2; d_gene: TRBD1; v_gene: TRBV5-4; abundance: NA; CDR3aa: CASIENRTGLYGYTF; CDR3nt: TGTGCCAGCATCGAAAATAGGACAGGGCTCTATGGCTACACCTTC
j_gene: TRBJ2-7; d_gene: NA; v_gene: TRBV2; abundance: NA; CDR3aa: CASRPGAYEQYF; CDR3nt: TGTGCCAGCCGACCAGGGGCCTACGAGCAGTACTTC
j_gene: TRBJ2-1; d_gene: NA; v_gene: TRBV5-8; abundance: NA; CDR3aa: CASSFFQKTLNDGDEQFF; CDR3nt: TGTGCCAGCAGCTTTTTCCAAAAAACCCTCAACGACGGGGATGAGCAGTTCTTC
j_gene: TRBJ2-2; d_gene: TRBD2; v_gene: TRBV10-1; abundance: NA; CDR3aa: CASSEFWESGGYTGELFF; CDR3nt: TGCGCCAGCAGTGAGTTCTGGGAGAGCGGGGGCTACACCGGGGAGCTGTTTTTT
j_gene: TRBJ2-7; d_gene: TRBD1; v_gene: TRBV9; abundance: NA; CDR3aa: CASSVAHGQDRSYEQYF; CDR3nt: TGTGCCAGCAGCGTAGCCCACGGACAGGACCGATCCTACGAGCAGTACTTC
j_gene: TRBJ1-2; d_gene: TRBD1; v_gene: TRBV18; abundance: NA; CDR3aa: CASSPPPTGQRNHFGKSSYGYTF; CDR3nt: TGTGCCAGCTCACCACCACCTACGGGACAGAGGAACCATTTCGGAAAATCCAGCTATGGCTACACCTTC
j_gene: TRBJ2-5; d_gene: NA; v_gene: TRBV28; abundance: NA; CDR3aa: CASSRWGPGETQYF; CDR3nt: TGTGCCAGCAGTCGATGGGGGCCGGGGGAGACCCAGTACTTC
j_gene: TRBJ2-1; d_gene: TRBD2; v_gene: TRBV15; abundance: NA; CDR3aa: CATSSGSSGGYNEQFF; CDR3nt: TGTGCCACCAGCAGTGGCTCTAGCGGGGGGTACAATGAGCAGTTCTTC
j_gene: TRBJ2-5; d_gene: TRBD2; v_gene: TRBV5-1; abundance: NA; CDR3aa: CASRPEENGAGQFGTQYF; CDR3nt: TGCGCCAGCAGGCCGGAGGAGAACGGAGCGGGGCAGTTCGGGACCCAGTACTTC
j_gene: TRBJ1-1; d_gene: NA; v_gene: TRBV6-1; abundance: few; CDR3aa: CASSLGGGLHTEAFF; CDR3nt: TGTGCCAGCAGTCTGGGAGGCGGACTGCACACTGAAGCTTTCTTT
j_gene: TRBJ1-5; d_gene: NA; v_gene: TRBV2; abundance: NA; CDR3aa: CASSENRDIRIPQHF; CDR3nt: TGTGCCAGCAGTGAAAACCGGGACATAAGGATCCCCCAGCATTTT
j_gene: TRBJ1-5; d_gene: NA; v_gene: TRBV6-1; abundance: NA; CDR3aa: CASIRTHNQPQHF; CDR3nt: TGTGCCAGCATTCGGACACACAATCAGCCCCAGCATTTT
j_gene: TRBJ2-1; d_gene: TRBD2; v_gene: TRBV5-6; abundance: NA; CDR3aa: CASSVLAGHPFF; CDR3nt: TGTGCCAGCAGCGTACTAGCGGGGCATCCGTTCTTC
j_gene: TRBJ2-4; d_gene: TRBD2; v_gene: TRBV7-6; abundance: NA; CDR3aa: CASSQWGLAGKNIQYF; CDR3nt: TGTGCCAGCAGCCAATGGGGACTAGCGGGGAAAAACATTCAGTACTTC
j_gene: TRBJ2-3; d_gene: NA; v_gene: TRBV5-4; abundance: NA; CDR3aa: CASSLIGTDTQYF; CDR3nt: TGTGCCAGCAGCTTAATCGGGACAGATACGCAGTATTTT
j_gene: TRBJ1-6; d_gene: NA; v_gene: TRBV7-2; abundance: NA; CDR3aa: CASSLRTAGGTNSPLHF; CDR3nt: TGTGCCAGCAGCTTAAGAACGGCGGGAGGTACTAATTCACCCCTCCACTTT
j_gene: TRBJ2-4; d_gene: NA; v_gene: TRBV7-2; abundance: NA; CDR3aa: CASSLKGGSGLNIQYF; CDR3nt: TGTGCCAGCAGCTTAAAAGGAGGGTCGGGGTTAAACATTCAGTACTTC
j_gene: TRBJ1-5; d_gene: TRBD1; v_gene: TRBV6-6; abundance: NA; CDR3aa: CASSPSKDREDQPQHF; CDR3nt: TGTGCCAGCAGTCCATCCAAGGACAGGGAGGATCAGCCCCAGCATTTT
j_gene: TRBJ2-5; d_gene: NA; v_gene: TRBV25-1; abundance: NA; CDR3aa: CASSESFETQYF; CDR3nt: TGTGCCAGCAGTGAATCTTTTGAGACCCAGTACTTC
j_gene: TRBJ2-5; d_gene: NA; v_gene: TRBV27; abundance: NA; CDR3aa: CASSSRQGRETQYF; CDR3nt: TGTGCCAGCAGTTCGAGGCAGGGAAGAGAGACCCAGTACTTC
j_gene: TRBJ2-1; d_gene: TRBD1; v_gene: TRBV12-5; abundance: NA; CDR3aa: CASGLGGTGGAWNEQFF; CDR3nt: TGTGCTAGTGGCCTCGGTGGGACAGGGGGTGCATGGAATGAGCAGTTCTTC
j_gene: TRBJ1-5; d_gene: TRBD1; v_gene: TRBV7-8; abundance: NA; CDR3aa: CASSSRDRGYSNQPQHF; CDR3nt: TGTGCCAGCAGCTCGAGGGACAGGGGATATAGCAATCAGCCCCAGCATTTT
j_gene: TRBJ1-2; d_gene: NA; v_gene: TRBV19; abundance: once; CDR3aa: CASRRSNYGYTF; CDR3nt: TGTGCCAGTAGGCGAAGCAACTATGGCTACACCTTC
j_gene: TRBJ2-3; d_gene: TRBD1; v_gene: TRBV5-1; abundance: NA; CDR3aa: CASSPDRGNSTDTQYF; CDR3nt: TGCGCCAGCAGCCCCGACAGGGGCAATAGCACAGATACGCAGTATTTT
j_gene: TRBJ2-5; d_gene: NA; v_gene: TRBV10-2; abundance: NA; CDR3aa: CASGSPRWGDQETQYF; CDR3nt: TGCGCCAGCGGAAGCCCGAGATGGGGGGACCAAGAGACCCAGTACTTC
j_gene: TRBJ2-5; d_gene: TRBD1; v_gene: TRBV5-6; abundance: NA; CDR3aa: CASSDTGQRYQETQYF; CDR3nt: TGTGCCAGCAGCGATACGGGACAGAGGTACCAAGAGACCCAGTACTTC
j_gene: TRBJ1-1; d_gene: NA; v_gene: TRBV11-2; abundance: NA; CDR3aa: CASSLGVWANTEAFF; CDR3nt: TGTGCCAGCAGCTTAGGGGTGTGGGCAAACACTGAAGCTTTCTTT
j_gene: TRBJ1-3; d_gene: NA; v_gene: TRBV6-1; abundance: NA; CDR3aa: CASSLSGRGNTIYF; CDR3nt: TGTGCCAGCAGTCTAAGCGGACGCGGAAACACCATATATTTT
j_gene: TRBJ2-5; d_gene: TRBD1; v_gene: TRBV19; abundance: NA; CDR3aa: CASSPYVDRVGETQYF; CDR3nt: TGTGCCAGTAGTCCCTACGTTGACAGGGTCGGAGAGACCCAGTACTTC
j_gene: TRBJ1-2; d_gene: NA; v_gene: TRBV7-9; abundance: NA; CDR3aa: CASSLGGSAYGYTF; CDR3nt: TGTGCCAGCAGCTTGGGTGGTAGCGCTTATGGCTACACCTTC
j_gene: TRBJ2-7; d_gene: TRBD2; v_gene: TRBV9; abundance: NA; CDR3aa: CASSVGFLAGGPNEQYF; CDR3nt: TGTGCCAGCAGCGTAGGGTTTCTAGCGGGGGGGCCGAACGAGCAGTACTTC
j_gene: TRBJ1-2; d_gene: NA; v_gene: TRBV6-5; abundance: NA; CDR3aa: CASSYSKGGGNYGYTF; CDR3nt: TGTGCCAGCAGTTACTCGAAAGGCGGGGGTAACTATGGCTACACCTTC
j_gene: TRBJ2-1; d_gene: NA; v_gene: TRBV28; abundance: NA; CDR3aa: CASSFDSSYNEQFF; CDR3nt: TGTGCCAGCAGTTTTGACTCCTCCTACAATGAGCAGTTCTTC
j_gene: TRBJ1-1; d_gene: TRBD1; v_gene: TRBV2; abundance: NA; CDR3aa: CASSPSGGVWAFF; CDR3nt: TGTGCCAGCAGTCCCTCAGGGGGAGTTTGGGCTTTCTTT
j_gene: TRBJ2-5; d_gene: NA; v_gene: TRBV4-1; abundance: NA; CDR3aa: CASSQVGGLLQETQYF; CDR3nt: TGCGCCAGCAGCCAAGTCGGCGGACTCTTACAAGAGACCCAGTACTTC
j_gene: TRBJ1-2; d_gene: NA; v_gene: TRBV19; abundance: NA; CDR3aa: CASTAGTEYGYTF; CDR3nt: TGTGCCAGTACCGCGGGCACAGAGTATGGCTACACCTTC
j_gene: TRBJ1-2; d_gene: NA; v_gene: TRBV12-5; abundance: few; CDR3aa: CASGLVPQGLNGYTF; CDR3nt: TGTGCTAGTGGTTTGGTACCCCAGGGTTTAAATGGCTACACCTTC
j_gene: TRBJ2-2; d_gene: TRBD1; v_gene: TRBV5-4; abundance: NA; CDR3aa: CASSLDPWAGGMAGELFF; CDR3nt: TGTGCCAGCAGCTTGGACCCCTGGGCAGGGGGCATGGCCGGGGAGCTGTTTTTT
j_gene: TRBJ2-1; d_gene: TRBD2; v_gene: TRBV6-4; abundance: NA; CDR3aa: CASSYSSGVDGREQFF; CDR3nt: TGTGCCAGCAGTTACTCTAGCGGGGTGGATGGTCGCGAGCAGTTCTTC
j_gene: TRBJ1-2; d_gene: TRBD1; v_gene: TRBV6-5; abundance: NA; CDR3aa: CASRQDRGEGYTF; CDR3nt: TGTGCCAGCAGACAGGACAGGGGGGAAGGCTACACCTTC